This T cell receptor beta chain was identified during a study of cytomegalovirus exposure and HLA in healthy donors. The PCR contained 60 Vbeta and 13 Jbeta primers. The method was immunoSEQ multiplex PCR; TCRdb's version includes in-frame clones alone and lacks a portion of them. The sample includes fewer than 150,000 clones, about 80% of them seen just once. This CDR3 spans 16 amino acids. Germline CDR1 is LNHNV and CDR2 is YYDKDF (reference sequence). V was shortened by 3 bases and J by 2 bases, with 16 bases between the two germline ends. The receptor's source is a man aged 35 to 55 in good health and CMV-seropositive. The rearrangement joins TRBV15 to TRBJ1-1; no firm D call. Sequenced input: PBMCs. The CDR3, as DNA: TGTGCCACCAGCAGGGGAGCTCGCGTCGGAAACACTGAAGCTTTCTTT. Protein: CATSRGARVGNTEAFF.